These 10 T cell receptor beta chains came from one sample sequenced in a study of Ad26.COV2.S vaccination and SARS-CoV-2 variants. Treatment in this sample: some 20 received Ad26.COV2.S at low or high dose, single or two shots; about 5 received placebo; per-sample allocation not given. Samples came from day 63 after the first vaccine or placebo injection. The method was immunoSEQ multiplex PCR; TCRdb's version includes in-frame clones alone and lacks a portion of them. The sample lists fewer than 500,000 clones, around 90% occurring once. The material was peripheral blood, obtained in a trial of Ad26.COV2.S vaccine versus placebo. Source of these receptors: a person aged 18-65 years who received the Ad26.COV2.S COVID-19 vaccine or a placebo.

The rearrangement uses TRBV6-6 and TRBJ2-1; TRBD1 matches at 10 bases. CDR1 is MNHNY and CDR2 is SVGAGI in the germline V gene (reference sequence). The CDR3 totals 18 residues. V was clipped by 5 bases and J by 4 bases; unmatched bases: 14. The CDR3 spells CASSLNPRDRGRYNEQFF. The CDR3 DNA follows: TGTGCCAGCAGTCTCAACCCCCGGGACAGGGGCCGGTACAATGAGCAGTTCTTC.

The chain carries TRBV6-2 or TRBV6-3 and TRBJ2-7; 14 nucleotides line up with TRBD2. Germline CDR1 is MNHEY and CDR2 is SVGEGT. The length of the CDR3 is 17 residues. V gave up 2 bases and J gave up 0 bases; unmatched junction bases: 3. CDR3 in amino acids: CASSYGGTSGSSYEQYF. The CDR3, as DNA: TGTGCCAGCAGTTACGGCGGGACTAGCGGGAGCTCCTACGAGCAGTACTTC.

The chain is built from TRBV9 and TRBJ1-3, with 7 bases matching TRBD1. The CDR3 consists of 17 residues. V lost 3 bases and J lost 0; bases outside the gene matches: 9. Germline V gives CDR1 SGDLS, CDR2 YYNGEE. The CDR3 sequence: CASSGRTGNRSGNTIYF. The CDR3 region has the DNA TGTGCCAGCAGCGGAAGGACAGGCAACCGCTCTGGAAACACCATATATTTT.

The rearrangement joins TRBV4-1 to TRBJ2-1, with D possibly matching TRBD2 (5 bases). From germline, CDR1 is MGHRA and CDR2 YSYEKL. The CDR3 is 16 amino acids. V gave up 0 bases and J gave up 8 bases, with 17 bases separating them. CDR3 nucleotide sequence: TGCGCCAGCAGCCAAGAACCACTAGGGCTTTCCTATGAGCAGTTCTTC. Residues: CASSQEPLGLSYEQFF.

This clone appeared a few times. The chain links TRBV29-1 to TRBJ1-4; a possible D gene is TRBD1 (5 bases). The V and J ends lost 6 bases and 8 bases respectively, with 19 bases between them. Per the germline V gene, CDR1 is SQVTM and CDR2 is ANQGSEA. The CDR3 is made up of 14 amino acids. The CDR3 loop is CSVPQGIGMEKLFF. CDR3 nucleotides: TGCAGCGTGCCCCAGGGAATCGGTATGGAAAAACTGTTTTTT.

The chain has TRBV7-9 and TRBJ2-1, with 11 bases aligning to TRBD2. Trimming took 0 bases from V and 9 from J; bases not matched to a gene: 7. This CDR3 region has 16 residues. The germline CDR1 and CDR2 sequences are SEHNR and FQNEAQ (reference sequence). Here the CDR3 reads CASSLAGTSGASEQFF. CDR3 nucleotides: TGTGCCAGCAGCTTAGCGGGGACTAGCGGAGCCTCTGAGCAGTTCTTC.

The chain employs TRBV5-1 and TRBJ1-3; 7 bases are a match to TRBD1. From germline, CDR1 is SGHRS and CDR2 YFSETQ. The junction had 5 bases not matched to a gene; V was cut back by 3 bases and J by 2 bases. The CDR3 has 15 amino acids. CDR3 bases: TGCGCCAGCAGCTCCTCCAGGGGGGCTGGAAACACCATATATTTT. Amino acid sequence: CASSSSRGAGNTIYF. The whole variable domain, filled in from reference TRBV5-1 and TRBJ1-3, reads KAGVTQTPRYLIKTRGQQVTLSCSPISGHRSVSWYQQTPGQGLQFLFEYFSETQRNKGNFPGRFSGRQFSNSRSEMNVSTLELGDSALYLCASSSSRGAGNTIYFGEGSWLTVV.

The J gene is TRBJ1-1, the V gene TRBV5-5, with D maybe TRBD1 (5 bases). V was trimmed by 5 bases and J by 0 bases, leaving 11 bases between them. Per the germline V gene, CDR1 is SGHKS and CDR2 is YYEKEE (reference sequence). The CDR3 covers 14 residues. The CDR3 reads CASRGELLNTEAFF. The CDR3 coding sequence is TGTGCCAGCAGAGGGGAGTTGCTGAACACTGAAGCTTTCTTT.

This chain links TRBV6-5 with TRBJ2-3; D possibly matches TRBD1 or TRBD2 (5 bases each). The CDR3 spans 15 residues. V lost 6 bases to trimming and J lost 4 bases, with 17 bases between them. Germline lookup yields CDR1 MNHEY and CDR2 SVGAGI. CDR3 region: CASSPLGVISDTQYF. For the CDR3, the DNA is TGTGCCAGCAGCCCCTTGGGGGTAATATCAGATACGCAGTATTTT.

The V and J genes are TRBV24-1 and TRBJ2-5; 9 positions match TRBD1. The CDR3 has 15 amino acids. V shed 4 bases, J shed 7 bases, and the junction held 9 bases outside the gene matches. CDR1 KGHDR and CDR2 SFDVKD come from the germline V gene. Here the CDR3 DNA reads TGTGCCACCAGTGACCCAAGGACAGGGGAACGGACCCAGTACTTC. Protein: CATSDPRTGERTQYF.